The present entry profiles one T cell receptor beta chain with its context. The antigen is undetermined. This sample was included in a study of cytomegalovirus exposure and HLA in healthy donors. Turning to the study itself: Early release data held some 80 million unique TCRs from HLA-typed donors.

Study-wide findings and caveats: CMV serostatus stood as the only immune exposure information on hand. With further analysis later on, most CMV-associated TCR beta chains appeared HLA-restricted. In a later analysis, HLA-associated beta chains showed higher expansion and lower generation probabilities than comparable chains.

In the PCR, 60 Vbeta and 13 Jbeta primers were used. The protocol was immunoSEQ multiplex PCR, while the TCRdb copy is restricted to in-frame clones and leaves out a portion. Among 130,000 to 150,000 clones listed, around three quarters were seen once. The sequence derives from a man aged 35-49 years in good health and CMV-seropositive. The sample was PBMCs.

CDR3 amino acids: CASSHSDRAQFF. The DNA of the CDR3 is TGCGCCAGCAGTCACTCGGACAGAGCCCAGTTCTTC. The rearrangement joins TRBV23-1 to TRBJ2-1; a weak D match, TRBD1 (6 bases). TRBV23-1 is an ORF, and what it does is uncertain. V lost 3 bases and J lost 13, with 13 bases in between. This CDR3 is 12 amino acids long.